A single sample is the source of the 10 T cell receptor beta chains below, sequenced in a study of identical twins (TCRdb year 2016). Libraries were constructed by 5' RACE. This sample was sequenced with an Illumina HiSeq 2000. The raw public reads went through TCRdb reprocessing: fastp at Q25, MiXCR clone calling, in-frame beta chains kept. Merged by CDR3 protein, the rows form single entries marked with the most common genes and DNA. This sample has under 800,000 distinct CDR3 sequences in its table, and 21% of those were observed once. The ten most abundant clones make up over 4% of the sample. These data were likewise used in another study, on T cells expressing NK-cell markers.

The sample consisted of PBMCs. These receptors all come from a woman between 18 and 29 years old in good health.

This clonotype has ten or more counts. The V and J genes are TRBV9 and TRBJ2-1, with TRBD2 matching 10 bases. This CDR3 has 15 amino acids. Germline V gene sequence: CDR1 SGDLS, CDR2 YYNGEE. V dropped 2 bases and J dropped 8; count of bases not matched to a gene: 7. CDR3 protein: CASSVSGGAVDEQFF. The CDR3 nucleotides read TGTGCCAGCAGCGTCAGCGGGGGGGCCGTCGATGAGCAGTTCTTC.

The CDR3: CSAQRGGLDHNEQFF. The DNA for the CDR3 is TGCAGTGCACAGAGGGGGGGGCTCGACCACAATGAGCAGTTCTTC. V usage is TRBV20-1 and J usage is TRBJ2-1, with D perhaps TRBD2 (7 bases). Per germline, CDR1 DFQATT and CDR2 SNEGSKA (reference sequence). Trimming left V 6 bases short and J 5 bases short, with 20 bases between. The CDR3 has 15 amino acids.

The V call is TRBV29-1, the J call TRBJ2-5; TRBD2 might be the D (6 bases). V was shortened by 1 base and J by 5 bases, with 20 bases between the two germline ends. Per germline, CDR1 SQVTM and CDR2 ANQGSEA. The CDR3 has 16 residues. The CDR3 coding sequence is TGCAGCGTTGAAGCACGGGACTCTCTATTTTTCGAGACCCAGTACTTC. This encodes CSVEARDSLFFETQYF.

The rearrangement links TRBV6-5 to TRBJ1-3, with no clear D. Looked up from germline, CDR1 is MNHEY and CDR2 is SVGAGI. The CDR3 extends over 14 amino acids. V was trimmed by 4 bases and J by 0 bases, leaving 7 bases between them. In nucleotides, the CDR3 is TGTGCCAGCAGTTCCCACAACTCTGGAAACACCATATATTTT. Amino acid sequence: CASSSHNSGNTIYF.

The sample holds many counts of this clonotype. The genes are TRBV12-3 or TRBV12-4 and TRBJ1-1, with a tentative D call TRBD1 (5 bases). The CDR3 totals 11 residues. Trimming cost V 5 bases and J 6 bases, with 7 bases left between them. DNA for the CDR3: TGTGCCAGCAGTGGGGGGGCTGAAGCTTTCTTT. It yields the protein CASSGGAEAFF.

This clonotype has more than one count but fewer than ten. The genes are TRBV5-1 and TRBJ1-2; D call uncertain. The V end was cut by 1 base, the J end by 2 bases, with 6 bases between. Germline-derived CDR1 and CDR2 are SGHRS and YFSETQ. The CDR3 has 13 residues. This CDR3 is CASSLIGNYGYTF. The CDR3, as DNA: TGCGCCAGCAGCTTGATTGGGAACTATGGCTACACCTTC.

The sample holds a few counts of this clonotype. The chain has TRBV9 and TRBJ1-4; D uncertain. Germline V gene sequence: CDR1 SGDLS, CDR2 YYNGEE. The CDR3 runs 15 residues. With 0 bases removed from V and 7 bases from J, the gap between germline ends came to 13 bases. The CDR3 here is CASSVAPQQFEKLFF. CDR3 in DNA: TGTGCCAGCAGCGTAGCCCCGCAACAGTTTGAAAAACTGTTTTTT.

There are many counts of this clonotype. The chain is built from TRBV3-1 and TRBJ1-1, with 7 bases that match TRBD1. V shed 3 bases, J shed 7 bases, and the junction held 5 bases outside the gene matches. The CDR3 runs to 13 residues. CDR1 and CDR2 from the germline V gene are LGHDT and YNNKEL (reference sequence). The CDR3 sequence: CASSQMGQREAFF. DNA for the CDR3: TGTGCCAGCAGCCAGATGGGACAGCGTGAAGCTTTCTTT.

This clonotype was counted at least ten times. This chain uses TRBV7-6 with TRBJ1-1; D gene ambiguous. The CDR3 spans 10 residues. V was cut by 6 bases and J by 11 bases, with 10 bases left in between. Per the germline V gene, CDR1 is SGHVS and CDR2 is FNYEAQ. This CDR3 reads CASRLSGAFF. As DNA, the CDR3 is TGTGCCAGCAGGCTCTCGGGGGCTTTCTTT. Based on the CDR3 plus reference TRBV7-6 and TRBJ1-1, the full variable domain is GAGVSQSPRYKVTKRGQDVALRCDPISGHVSLYWYRQALGQGPEFLTYFNYEAQQDKSGLPNDRFSAERPEGSISTLTIQRTEQRDSAMYRCASRLSGAFFGQGTRLTVV.

The chain recombines TRBV12-3 or TRBV12-4 with TRBJ1-2; 7 positions match TRBD1. The CDR3 consists of 15 residues. Trimming cost V 6 bases and J 4 bases; bases outside gene matches: 11. The chain's CDR3 is CASRNRGSGIYGYTF. Here the CDR3 DNA reads TGTGCCAGCAGGAACAGGGGAAGCGGGATCTATGGCTACACCTTC.